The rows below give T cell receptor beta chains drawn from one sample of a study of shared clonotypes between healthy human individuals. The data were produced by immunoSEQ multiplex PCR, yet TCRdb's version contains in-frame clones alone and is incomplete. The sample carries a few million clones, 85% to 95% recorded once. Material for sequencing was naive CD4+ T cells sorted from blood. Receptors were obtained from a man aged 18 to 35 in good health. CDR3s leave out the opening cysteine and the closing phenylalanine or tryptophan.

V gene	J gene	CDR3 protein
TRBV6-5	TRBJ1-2	ASEDSTPYGYT
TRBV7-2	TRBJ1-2	ASSLQGYGYT
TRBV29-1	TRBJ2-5	SVEDQKETQY
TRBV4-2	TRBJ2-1	ASSYSPSGGNNEQF
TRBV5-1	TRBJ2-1	ASSLAPSGRPGSYNEQF
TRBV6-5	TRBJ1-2	ASRRTGDGYT
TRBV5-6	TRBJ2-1	ASSFELGNDYNEQF
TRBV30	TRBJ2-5	AWSYPGAQY
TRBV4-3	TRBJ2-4	ASSQESGKNIQY
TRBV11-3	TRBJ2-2	ASSFGGELF
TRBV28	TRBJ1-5	ASRSTGGPMMAQH
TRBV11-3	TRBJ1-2	ASSLSGYGYT
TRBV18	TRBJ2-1	ASSPPSLPNNEQF
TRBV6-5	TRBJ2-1	ASRGAGMYNEQF
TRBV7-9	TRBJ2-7	ASSLIGTGYEQY
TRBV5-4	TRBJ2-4	ASSPGTSGRVGGNIQY
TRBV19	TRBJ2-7	ASSIAWDSYEQY
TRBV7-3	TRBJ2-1	ASSAFAGNNEQF
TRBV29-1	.	SVGTGSSSYEQY
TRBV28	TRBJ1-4	ASTFAGLANEKLF
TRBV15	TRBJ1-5	ATSRDRTDNQPQH
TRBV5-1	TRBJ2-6	ASSFSGSGANVLT
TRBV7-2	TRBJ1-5	ASSLGGDQPQH
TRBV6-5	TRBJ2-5	ASRTAGTLETQY
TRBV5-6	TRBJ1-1	ASSLGQVHPMNTEAF
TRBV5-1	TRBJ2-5	ASKLAGPEETQY
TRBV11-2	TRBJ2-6	ASSLGGFGANVLT
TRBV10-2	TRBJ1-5	ASSGNGYQPQH
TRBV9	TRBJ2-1	ASRSLAAGEEQF
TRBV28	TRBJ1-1	ASKKGRVRNTEAF
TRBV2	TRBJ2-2	ASKGTHKQSTGELF
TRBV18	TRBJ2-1	ASSTGGASYNEQF
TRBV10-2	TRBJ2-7	ASSPWTVEQY
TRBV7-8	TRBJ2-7	ASRSGQGLLYEQY
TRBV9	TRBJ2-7	ASSVALAGVDEQY
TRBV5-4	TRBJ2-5	ASSLADRLQETQY
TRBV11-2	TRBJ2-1	ASSLAGGSYNEQF
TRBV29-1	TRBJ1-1	SAKWGTEAF
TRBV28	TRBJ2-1	AIKSGTGRNEQF
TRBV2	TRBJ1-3	ASRPDRVAGNTIY
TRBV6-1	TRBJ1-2	ARPDGNYGYT
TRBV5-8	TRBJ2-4	ASSPGGTTKNIQY
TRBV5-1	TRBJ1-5	ASSTLGGANQPQH
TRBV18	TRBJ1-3	ASSPGQNSGNTIY
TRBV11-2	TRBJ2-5	ASSFLRRGGETQY